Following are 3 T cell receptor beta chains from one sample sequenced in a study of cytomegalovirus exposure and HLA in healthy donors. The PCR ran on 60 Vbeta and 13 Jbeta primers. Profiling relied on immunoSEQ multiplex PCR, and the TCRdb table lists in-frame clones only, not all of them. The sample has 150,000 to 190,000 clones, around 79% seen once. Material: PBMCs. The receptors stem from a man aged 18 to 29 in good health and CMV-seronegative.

The DNA for the CDR3 is TGTGCCAGCAGCCCGCGGGAGAAGGGGACCTACAATGAGCAGTTCTTC. This codes for CASSPREKGTYNEQFF. The gene calls are TRBV7-9 and TRBJ2-1; 7 bases fit TRBD2. The V segment lost 5 bases and the J segment 2 bases; nucleotides outside the gene matches: 9. There are 16 residues in the CDR3. CDR1 and CDR2 from the germline V gene are SEHNR and FQNEAQ (reference sequence).

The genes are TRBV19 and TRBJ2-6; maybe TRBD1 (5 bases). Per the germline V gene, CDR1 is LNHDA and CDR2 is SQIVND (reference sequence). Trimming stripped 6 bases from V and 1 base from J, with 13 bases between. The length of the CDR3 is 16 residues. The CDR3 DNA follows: TGTGCCAGTAGGACAAGGGGCGTTTCTGGGGCCAACGTCCTGACTTTC. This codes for CASRTRGVSGANVLTF.

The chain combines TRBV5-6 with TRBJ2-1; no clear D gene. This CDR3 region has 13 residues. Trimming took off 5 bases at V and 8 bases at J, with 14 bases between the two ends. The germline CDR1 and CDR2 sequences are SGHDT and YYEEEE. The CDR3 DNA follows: TGTGCCAGCAGTTCTCTCACAGCCGATGAGCAGTTCTTC. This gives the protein CASSSLTADEQFF. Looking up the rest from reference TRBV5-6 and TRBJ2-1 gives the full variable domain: DAGVTQSPTHLIKTRGQQVTLRCSPKSGHDTVSWYQQALGQGPQFIFQYYEEEERQRGNFPDRFSGHQFPNYSSELNVNALLLGDSALYLCASSSLTADEQFFGPGTRLTVL.